This TCR beta chain originates from a study of vaccination effects on CD4 cells after COVID-19. On this clone: The antigen is not known.

Trimming took off 3 bases at V and 2 bases at J, with 7 bases between the two ends. The germline gives CDR1 LNHDA, CDR2 SQIVND (reference sequence). The CDR3 covers 13 residues. After expansion with viral peptide pools in the ViraFEST assay, antigen-specific CD4+ T cells were sequenced. Scientists isolated CD4+ T cells after a roughly 10-day culture period ended. Everyone in the study got two shots of either the BNT162b2 or mRNA-1273 vaccine. Assay used: immunoSEQ multiplex PCR; TCRdb lists only in-frame clones, some missing. The sample includes under 30,000 clones, under 85% of them seen just once. The input for sequencing was CD4+ T cells from PBMCs cultured with HCoV-OC43 spike peptides, taken after COVID-19 vaccination. The subset denotes: HCoV-OC43 spike overlapping peptide pool stimulation. The source of this sequence is a human donor who received a COVID-19 vaccine. The chain links TRBV19 to TRBJ1-2; D is ambiguous. For the CDR3, the DNA is TGTGCCAGTAGTATTAACGGGAACTATGGCTACACCTTC. It specifies CASSINGNYGYTF.